These T cell receptor beta chains were read from a single sample in a study of shared clonotypes between healthy human individuals. TCRdb's table, derived via immunoSEQ multiplex PCR, lists solely in-frame clones and lacks some. The repertoire has 2 million to 2.5 million clones, about nine tenths of them found once; the top ten carry 0.37%. Sequenced material: naive CD4+ T cells from PBMCs. These receptors all stem from a man aged 18 to 29 in good health. Some clones in this sample may be carry-over from other donors' samples. Each CDR3 is given without its conserved first and last residue.

TRBV6-5,TRBJ2-3,ASTRRPGRADTQY
TRBV10-3,TRBJ2-1,AISLGTSGSSQF
TRBV5-1,TRBJ1-1,ASSQGTGGMNTEAF
TRBV2,TRBJ1-2,ASTLGNQGYT
TRBV7-9,TRBJ1-4,ASSLGGGTGPEKLF
TRBV6-5,TRBJ1-2,ASSSRGGYGYT
TRBV9,TRBJ2-3,ASSVVDGGSVTDTQY
TRBV7-9,TRBJ2-7,ASSTLGEQY
TRBV19,TRBJ2-5,ASSIARGLGETQY
TRBV5-4,TRBJ2-7,ASSRVADYEQY
TRBV28,TRBJ2-7,ASSLGTLGTYEQY
TRBV5-1,TRBJ2-2,ASSHGLAGRMSTGELF
TRBV19,TRBJ2-7,ASSIGGGSYEQY
TRBV5-1,TRBJ2-7,ASSSGLAGYEQY
TRBV4-3,TRBJ1-2,ASSQERQGLYGYT
TRBV28,TRBJ2-1,ASSLTPVGAAVGNEQF
TRBV7-3,TRBJ2-1,ASSRGVDNEQF
TRBV6-1,TRBJ2-1,ASSGGTSGRVNEQF
TRBV6-6,TRBJ2-1,ATFLDRVGNEQF
TRBV27,TRBJ2-4,ASSSFGGGPKNIQY
TRBV28,TRBJ2-7,ASSGPGEQY
TRBV6-5,.,ASSKQGPAVYEQY
TRBV6-4,TRBJ2-1,ASSETSGTYNEQF
TRBV28,TRBJ2-5,ASTTPRQGRETQY
TRBV27,TRBJ2-5,ASSFPTEIETQY
TRBV2,TRBJ2-7,ASQWTGYYEQY